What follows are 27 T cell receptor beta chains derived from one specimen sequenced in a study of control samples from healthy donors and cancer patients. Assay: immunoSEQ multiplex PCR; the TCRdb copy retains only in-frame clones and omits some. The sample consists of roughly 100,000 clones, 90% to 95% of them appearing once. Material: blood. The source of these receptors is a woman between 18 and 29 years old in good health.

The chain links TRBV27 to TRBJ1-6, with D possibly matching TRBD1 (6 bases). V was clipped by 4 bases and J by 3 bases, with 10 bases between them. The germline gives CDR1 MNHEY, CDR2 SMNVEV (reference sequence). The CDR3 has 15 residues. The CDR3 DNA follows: TGTGCCAGCAGTTCGGGACAAAACTATAATTCACCCCTCCACTTT. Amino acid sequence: CASSSGQNYNSPLHF.

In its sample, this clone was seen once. CDR3 protein: CAISGQAISGNTIYF. CDR3 nucleotides: TGTGCCATCAGTGGCCAGGCGATCTCTGGAAACACCATATATTTT. The genes are TRBV10-3 and TRBJ1-3; no reliable D call. The CDR3 runs 15 residues. Trimming removed 4 bases from V and 0 bases from J, with 10 bases in between. Germline V gene data show CDR1 as ENHRY and CDR2 as SYGVKD.

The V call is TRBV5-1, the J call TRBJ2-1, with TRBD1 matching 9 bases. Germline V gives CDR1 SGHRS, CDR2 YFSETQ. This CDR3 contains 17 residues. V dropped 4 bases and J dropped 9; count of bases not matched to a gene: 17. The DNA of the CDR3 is TGCGCCAGCAGCCAACTCCGACAGGGGGTATTTCTTGGTGAGCAGTTCTTC. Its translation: CASSQLRQGVFLGEQFF.

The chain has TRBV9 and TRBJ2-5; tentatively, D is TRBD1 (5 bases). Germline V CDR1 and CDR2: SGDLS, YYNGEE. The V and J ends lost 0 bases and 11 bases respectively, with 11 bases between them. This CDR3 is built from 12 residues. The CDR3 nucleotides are TGTGCCAGCAGCGTAGATGTGGGGCTGCAGTACTTC. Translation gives CASSVDVGLQYF.

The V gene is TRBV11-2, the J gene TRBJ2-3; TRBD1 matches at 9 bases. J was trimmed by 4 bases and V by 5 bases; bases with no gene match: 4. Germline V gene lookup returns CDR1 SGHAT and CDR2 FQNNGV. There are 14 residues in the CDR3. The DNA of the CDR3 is TGTGCCAGCAGCAAACAGGGGGCCTCAGATACGCAGTATTTT. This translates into CASSKQGASDTQYF.

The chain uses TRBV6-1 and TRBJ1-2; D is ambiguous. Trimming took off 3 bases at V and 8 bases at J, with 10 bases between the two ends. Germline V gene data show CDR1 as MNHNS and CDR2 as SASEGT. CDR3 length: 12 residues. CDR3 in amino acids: CASSESKGGYTF. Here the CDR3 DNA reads TGTGCCAGCAGTGAGAGTAAAGGGGGCTACACCTTC.

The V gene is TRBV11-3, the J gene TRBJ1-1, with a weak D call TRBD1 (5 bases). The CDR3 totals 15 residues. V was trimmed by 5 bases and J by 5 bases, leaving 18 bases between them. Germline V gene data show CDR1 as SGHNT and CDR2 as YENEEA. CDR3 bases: TGTGCCAGCAGCCAAGGGGACCTAAGGGGAACTGAAGCTTTCTTT. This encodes CASSQGDLRGTEAFF.

The CDR3 region has the DNA TGTGCCAGCAGCTACCCCGGGGCCAACGTCCTGACTTTC. It translates to CASSYPGANVLTF. The chain carries TRBV14 and TRBJ2-6; no clear D gene. Germline V gene data show CDR1 as SGHDN and CDR2 as FVKESK. This CDR3 is built from 13 residues. Deletions cut 5 bases from V and 4 bases from J, with 6 bases between.

CDR3 in amino acids: CASSQVTGRTEAFF. CDR3 nucleotides: TGTGCCAGCAGCCAAGTTACAGGGCGTACTGAAGCTTTCTTT. The rearrangement uses TRBV14 and TRBJ1-1, with D perhaps TRBD1 (6 bases). V was trimmed by 1 base and J by 5 bases, leaving 11 bases between them. The CDR3 is 14 residues long. Germline values: CDR1 SGHDN, CDR2 FVKESK.

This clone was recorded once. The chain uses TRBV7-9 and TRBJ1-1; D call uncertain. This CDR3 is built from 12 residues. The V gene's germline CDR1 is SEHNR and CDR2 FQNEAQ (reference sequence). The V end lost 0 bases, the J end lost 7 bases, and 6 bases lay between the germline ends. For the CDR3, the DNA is TGTGCCAGCAGCTTAGCAGGGTATGAAGCTTTCTTT. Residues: CASSLAGYEAFF.

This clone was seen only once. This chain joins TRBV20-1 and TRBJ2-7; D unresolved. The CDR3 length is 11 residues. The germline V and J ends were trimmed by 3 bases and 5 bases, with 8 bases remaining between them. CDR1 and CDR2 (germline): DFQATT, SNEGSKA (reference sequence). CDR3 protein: CSASRSNEQYF. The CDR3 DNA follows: TGCAGTGCTAGTCGGTCTAACGAGCAGTACTTC.

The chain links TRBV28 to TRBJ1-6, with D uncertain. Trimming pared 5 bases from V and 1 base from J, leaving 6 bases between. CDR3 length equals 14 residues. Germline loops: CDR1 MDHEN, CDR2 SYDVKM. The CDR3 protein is CASSKRSYNSPLHF. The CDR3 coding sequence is TGTGCCAGCAGTAAGAGGTCCTATAATTCACCCCTCCACTTT.

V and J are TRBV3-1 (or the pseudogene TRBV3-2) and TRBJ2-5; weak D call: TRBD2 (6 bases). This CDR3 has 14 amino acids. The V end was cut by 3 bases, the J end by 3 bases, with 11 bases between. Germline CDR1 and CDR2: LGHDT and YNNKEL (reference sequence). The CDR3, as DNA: TGTGCCAGCAGCCAGTTAGCGGCGGAAGAGACCCAGTACTTC. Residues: CASSQLAAEETQYF.

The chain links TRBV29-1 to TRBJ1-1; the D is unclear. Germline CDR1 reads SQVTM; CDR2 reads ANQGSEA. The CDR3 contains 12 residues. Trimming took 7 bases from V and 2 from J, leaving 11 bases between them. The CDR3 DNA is TGCAGCGCTAAGGGTGGAAACACTGAAGCTTTCTTT. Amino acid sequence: CSAKGGNTEAFF. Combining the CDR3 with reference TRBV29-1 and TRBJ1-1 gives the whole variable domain SAVISQKPSRDICQRGTSLTIQCQVDSQVTMMFWYRQQPGQSLTLIATANQGSEATYESGFVIDKFPISRPNLTFSTLTVSNMSPEDSSIYLCSAKGGNTEAFFGQGTRLTVV.

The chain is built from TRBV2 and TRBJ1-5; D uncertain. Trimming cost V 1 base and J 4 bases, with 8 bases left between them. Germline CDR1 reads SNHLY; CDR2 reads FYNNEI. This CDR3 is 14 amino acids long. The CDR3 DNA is TGTGCCAGCAGTGAAGGCCGCGGGAATCAGCCCCAGCATTTT. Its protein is CASSEGRGNQPQHF.

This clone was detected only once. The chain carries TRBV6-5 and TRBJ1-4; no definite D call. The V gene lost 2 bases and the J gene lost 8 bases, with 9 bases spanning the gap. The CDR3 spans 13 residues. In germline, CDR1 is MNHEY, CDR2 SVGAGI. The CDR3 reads CASSYGLTEKLFF. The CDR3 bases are TGTGCCAGCAGTTACGGCCTCACCGAAAAACTGTTTTTT.

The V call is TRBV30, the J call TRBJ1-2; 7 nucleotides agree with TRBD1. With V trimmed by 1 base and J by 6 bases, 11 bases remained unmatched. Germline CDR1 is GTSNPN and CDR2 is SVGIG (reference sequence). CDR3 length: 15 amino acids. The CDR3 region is CAWSGGTAPMNGYTF. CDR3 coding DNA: TGTGCCTGGAGTGGGGGGACAGCCCCGATGAATGGCTACACCTTC.

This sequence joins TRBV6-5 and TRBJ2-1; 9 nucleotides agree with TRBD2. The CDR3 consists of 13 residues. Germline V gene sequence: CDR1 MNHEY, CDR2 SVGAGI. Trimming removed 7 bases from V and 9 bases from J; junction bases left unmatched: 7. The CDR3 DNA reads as TGTGCCAGCAAGGCGGGAGGGCCCAGTGAGCAGTTCTTC. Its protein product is CASKAGGPSEQFF.

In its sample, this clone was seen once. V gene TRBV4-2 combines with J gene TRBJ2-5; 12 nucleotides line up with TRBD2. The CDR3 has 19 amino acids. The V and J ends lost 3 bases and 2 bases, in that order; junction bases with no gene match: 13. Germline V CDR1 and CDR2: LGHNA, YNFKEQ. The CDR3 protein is CASSHSGGLAGVQQETQYF. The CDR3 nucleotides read TGTGCCAGCAGCCATTCGGGGGGACTAGCGGGCGTCCAACAAGAGACCCAGTACTTC.

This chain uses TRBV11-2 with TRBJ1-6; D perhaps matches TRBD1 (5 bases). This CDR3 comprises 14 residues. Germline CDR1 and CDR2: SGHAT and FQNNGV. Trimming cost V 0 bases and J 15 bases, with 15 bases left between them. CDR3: CASSLEILGGDLHF. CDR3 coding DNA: TGTGCCAGCAGCTTAGAAATCCTCGGGGGGGACCTCCACTTT. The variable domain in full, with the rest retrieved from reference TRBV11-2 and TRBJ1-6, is EAGVAQSPRYKIIEKRQSVAFWCNPISGHATLYWYQQILGQGPKLLIQFQNNGVVDDSQLPKDRFSAERLKGVDSTLKIQPAKLEDSAVYLCASSLEILGGDLHFGNGTRLTVT.

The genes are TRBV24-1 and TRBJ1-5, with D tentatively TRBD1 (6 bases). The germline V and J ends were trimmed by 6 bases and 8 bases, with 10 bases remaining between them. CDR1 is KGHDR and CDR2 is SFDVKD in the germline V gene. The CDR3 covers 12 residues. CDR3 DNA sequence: TGTGCCACCAGTCTCCCAGGGGAGCCCCAGCATTTT. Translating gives CATSLPGEPQHF.

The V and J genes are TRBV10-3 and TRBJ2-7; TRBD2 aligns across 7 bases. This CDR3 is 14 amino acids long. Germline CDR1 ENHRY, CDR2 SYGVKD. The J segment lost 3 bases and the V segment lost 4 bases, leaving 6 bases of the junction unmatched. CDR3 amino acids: CAISGAGAGYEQYF. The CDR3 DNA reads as TGTGCCATCAGTGGCGCGGGAGCTGGCTACGAGCAGTACTTC.

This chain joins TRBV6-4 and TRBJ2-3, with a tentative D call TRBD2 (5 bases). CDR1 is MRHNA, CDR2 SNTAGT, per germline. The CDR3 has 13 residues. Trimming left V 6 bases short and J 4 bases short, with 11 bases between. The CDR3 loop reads CASSPEGADTQYF. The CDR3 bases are TGTGCCAGCAGCCCTGAGGGAGCAGATACGCAGTATTTT.

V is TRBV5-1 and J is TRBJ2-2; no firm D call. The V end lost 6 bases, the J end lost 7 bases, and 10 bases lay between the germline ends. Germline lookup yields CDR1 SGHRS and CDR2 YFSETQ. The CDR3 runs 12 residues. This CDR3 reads CASTPDGGELFF. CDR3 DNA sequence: TGCGCCAGCACCCCCGACGGCGGGGAGCTGTTTTTT. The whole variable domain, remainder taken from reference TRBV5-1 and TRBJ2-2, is KAGVTQTPRYLIKTRGQQVTLSCSPISGHRSVSWYQQTPGQGLQFLFEYFSETQRNKGNFPGRFSGRQFSNSRSEMNVSTLELGDSALYLCASTPDGGELFFGEGSRLTVL.

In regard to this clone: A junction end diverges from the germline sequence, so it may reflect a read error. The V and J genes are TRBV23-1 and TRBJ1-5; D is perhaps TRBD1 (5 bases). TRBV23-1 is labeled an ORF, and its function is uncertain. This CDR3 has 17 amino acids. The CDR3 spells CASSQSKPGGSDQPQHF. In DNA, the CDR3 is TGCGCCAGCAGTCAATCGAAACCGGGGGGTAGCGATCAGCCCCAGCATTTT.

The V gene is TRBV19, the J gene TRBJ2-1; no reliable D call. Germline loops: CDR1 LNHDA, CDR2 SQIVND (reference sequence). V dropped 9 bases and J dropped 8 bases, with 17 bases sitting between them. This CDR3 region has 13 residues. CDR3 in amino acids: CASKNEKIDEQFF. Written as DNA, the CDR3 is TGTGCCAGCAAAAACGAAAAGATCGATGAGCAGTTCTTC.

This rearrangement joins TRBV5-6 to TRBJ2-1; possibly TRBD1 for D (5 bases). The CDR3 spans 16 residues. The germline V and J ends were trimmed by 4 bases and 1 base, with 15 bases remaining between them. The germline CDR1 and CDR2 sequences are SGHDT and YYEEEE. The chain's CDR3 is CASSQGGVGSYNEQFF. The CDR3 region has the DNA TGTGCCAGCAGCCAGGGTGGGGTGGGGTCCTACAATGAGCAGTTCTTC.